This is a list of T cell receptor beta chains from one sample in a study of tumor-infiltrating lymphocytes in oesophageal squamous cell carcinoma. TCRdb independently ran MiXCR on the PCR reads; one entry per CDR3 protein. The repertoire holds 18,000 or so distinct CDR3 sequences, with over 40% as singletons. Material for sequencing was normal esophageal tissue next to the tumor. All receptors come from a female donor with esophageal squamous cell carcinoma. Both conserved end residues are part of each CDR3. Rows give clone size only sometimes, using once, few, many, or a class for an expanded clone.

abundance,j_gene,v_gene,CDR3aa
few,.,TRBV7-2,CASSPTLFRGRETQYF
few,.,TRBV5-1,CASSLSGLKGEQYF
.,TRBJ2-3,TRBV28,CASSFPGDTQYF
.,.,TRBV7-3,CASSLTAAPSYEQYF
.,.,TRBV20-1,CSAARTSGGWEETQYF
many,TRBJ1-1,TRBV11-3,CASSLVDLEAFF
.,.,TRBV7-2,CASSLGTGATYEQYF
.,.,TRBV7-6,CASSLGFWRGGSNEQFF
medium-sized,TRBJ1-1,TRBV7-8,CASQTTGQIMNTEAFF
once,.,TRBV24-1,CATSDTKGQGTYNEQFF
many,TRBJ2-7,TRBV28,CASSPSGSSYEQYF
.,.,TRBV7-6,CASSQTGTTEAFF
many,TRBJ2-1,TRBV7-9,CASSYRYNEQFF
.,TRBJ1-1,TRBV12-3/TRBV12-4,CASSSTRLSTEAFF
.,TRBJ1-1,TRBV7-2,CASSFPPRPEAFF
many,TRBJ2-7,TRBV28,CASSSRSILGLFYEQYF
many,TRBJ2-4,TRBV6-1,CASSPRQTILYF
.,.,TRBV6-2/TRBV6-3,CASSYSLERNEQFF
many,TRBJ1-2,TRBV19,CASSSVADGGYTF
.,TRBJ2-7,TRBV6-2/TRBV6-3,CASSYHPSGNVYEQYF
medium-sized,TRBJ1-6,TRBV6-1,CAIRLWVRGESPLHF
.,TRBJ2-3,TRBV10-2,CASSEGRGAQYF
once,TRBJ2-6,TRBV12-3/TRBV12-4,CASRPHDRLVRAVLRF
once,.,TRBV7-2,CANSPTYCYEQYF
.,TRBJ1-3,TRBV7-9,CASTRDRSGNTIYF
many,TRBJ2-1,TRBV2,CASSEAAAAGLLSSYNEQFF
.,TRBJ2-3,TRBV24-1,CATRTGERDTDTQYF
.,TRBJ1-4,TRBV7-2,CASSLSGPTATRGKLFF
many,TRBJ1-5,TRBV2,CASSEFSNQPQHF
.,.,TRBV11-2,CASRPPGTGNEQFF
.,.,TRBV12-3/TRBV12-4,CASSRTGNYEQYF
many,TRBJ1-1,TRBV10-3,CATSGGNTEAFF
.,TRBJ2-5,TRBV7-3,CASSKWTSGTTYNEQYF
many,TRBJ1-5,TRBV5-1,CASSLAPDHSNQPQHF
few,TRBJ1-6,TRBV3-1,CASSQGIGGGGSPLHF
many,TRBJ1-2,TRBV12-3/TRBV12-4,CASTPQGVRGSYGYTF
many,TRBJ2-1,TRBV7-3,CASSWGGGEQFF
.,TRBJ2-5,TRBV28,CASSFPGTSGYSYNEQYF
.,TRBJ1-4,TRBV30,CAWSYVQGTEKLFF
many,TRBJ2-7,TRBV11-2,CASTRGRGLGEQYF
.,.,TRBV10-3,CAISVIAEPQGEQFF
.,TRBJ2-5,TRBV6-2/TRBV6-3,CASSGRQGADGELYF
.,TRBJ2-6,TRBV6-6,CASSLSGKLRAVLRF
few,TRBJ2-1,TRBV7-6,CASSLPYNEQFF
.,.,TRBV28,CASSLSLTSGDYNEQFF
.,TRBJ2-5,TRBV2,CASTGGGAETQYF
.,TRBJ2-4,TRBV6-8,CASNVGLNNSPLHF
.,.,TRBV7-2,CASSQTSGPMDEQFF
medium-sized,TRBJ2-3,TRBV7-8,CASSLRSPGQGIIDTQYF
.,.,TRBV27,CASSWKLSGQFYEQYF
.,TRBJ1-1,TRBV6-6,CASRSRGGYTEAFF